Listed below are T cell receptor beta chains from one sample, sequenced in a study of blood T cell repertoires in COVID-19. TCRdb's table, derived via immunoSEQ multiplex PCR, lists solely in-frame clones and lacks some. The table lists over 250,000 clones, 80% to 90% of them singletons. The sequenced sample consisted of PBMCs or T cells enriched from blood (not recorded which). The receptors shown here come from a man aged 40-49 years who had recovered from COVID-19. CDR3s include the opening cysteine and the closing phenylalanine or tryptophan. Each record gives: D gene, CDR3 length, V gene, J gene, clone size, CDR3 protein, CDR3 DNA. The D gene is left open where the match is weak. Size is omitted from some rows. Given values are once, few, many or a class for expanded clones.

-	15	TRBV5-1	TRBJ2-3	once	CASSLTGGSGDTQYF	TGCGCCAGCAGCTTAACCGGAGGGTCAGGAGATACGCAGTATTTT
TRBD1	17	TRBV28	TRBJ2-5	-	CASSRSPGQGAEETQYF	TGTGCCAGCAGCCGCAGTCCGGGACAGGGGGCGGAGGAGACCCAGTACTTC
-	12	TRBV7-9	TRBJ1-1	-	CASSLMRAEAFF	TGTGCCAGCAGCTTAATGCGGGCTGAAGCTTTCTTT
-	12	TRBV5-6	TRBJ2-7	-	CASSKAYYEQYF	TGTGCCAGCAGCAAAGCGTATTACGAGCAGTACTTC
TRBD1	13	TRBV19	TRBJ1-4	-	CASSINRGEKLFF	TGTGCCAGTAGTATAAACAGGGGTGAAAAACTGTTTTTT
TRBD2	15	TRBV5-3	TRBJ2-7	-	CARINSGRGNYEQYF	TGTGCCAGGATCAATAGCGGGCGGGGAAACTACGAGCAGTACTTC
TRBD1	16	TRBV27	TRBJ1-1	-	CASSPRTGVTGTEAFF	TGTGCCAGCAGTCCTCGGACAGGGGTGACGGGCACTGAAGCTTTCTTT
-	16	TRBV7-6	TRBJ2-7	few	CASSPDDRTSSYEQYF	TGTGCCAGCAGCCCAGACGACAGAACGAGCTCCTACGAGCAGTACTTC
TRBD1	17	TRBV27	TRBJ1-1	-	CASRLRTGGPMNTEAFF	TGTGCCAGCAGACTTAGGACAGGGGGCCCCATGAACACTGAAGCTTTCTTT
-	14	TRBV7-3	TRBJ1-6	once	CASRAQGVNSPLHF	TGTGCCAGCAGAGCACAGGGAGTTAATTCACCCCTCCACTTT
TRBD2	18	TRBV7-9	TRBJ2-7	once	CASSPDGLGLAGVYEQYF	TGTGCCAGCAGCCCCGACGGGCTGGGACTAGCGGGAGTCTACGAGCAGTACTTC
TRBD1	14	TRBV19	TRBJ1-1	-	CASRKGQGNTEAFF	TGTGCCAGTAGGAAGGGACAGGGTAACACTGAAGCTTTCTTT
-	15	TRBV19	TRBJ1-5	-	CASSTGTGSNQPQHF	TGTGCCAGTAGTACAGGGACTGGTAGCAATCAGCCCCAGCATTTT
-	13	TRBV12-3/TRBV12-4	TRBJ1-3	-	CASGTLPGNTIYF	TGTGCCAGCGGGACTCTTCCTGGAAACACCATATATTTT
-	15	TRBV14	TRBJ1-1	-	CASSQARGLNTEAFF	TGTGCCAGCAGCCAAGCCCGGGGTCTGAACACTGAAGCTTTCTTT
TRBD2	17	TRBV27	TRBJ2-2	-	CASSPGLAGVRTGELFF	TGTGCCAGCAGTCCGGGACTAGCGGGAGTTAGAACCGGGGAGCTGTTTTTT
-	15	TRBV21-1	TRBJ1-5	-	CASSKRDSLDQPQHF	TGTGCCAGCAGCAAACGGGACTCTCTGGATCAGCCCCAGCATTTT
-	17	TRBV21-1	TRBJ2-5	-	CASSKSSKPGDQETQYF	TGTGCCAGCAGCAAAAGTTCGAAGCCAGGGGACCAAGAGACCCAGTACTTC
TRBD2	18	TRBV19	TRBJ2-3	-	CASSIDSGVAGVLDTQYF	TGTGCCAGTAGTATAGACTCCGGGGTAGCGGGAGTTCTAGATACGCAGTATTTT
-	14	TRBV5-1	TRBJ2-3	-	CASSPVGGTDTQYF	TGCGCCAGCAGCCCAGTGGGGGGAACAGATACGCAGTATTTT
-	11	TRBV20-1	TRBJ1-4	-	CSARTHRELFF	TGCAGTGCTAGAACACACAGGGAACTGTTTTTT
-	20	TRBV7-8	TRBJ1-4	-	CASARRRGSQTLTTNEKLFF	TGTGCCAGCGCTAGGAGACGAGGGAGCCAGACTTTAACAACTAATGAAAAACTGTTTTTT
TRBD1	15	TRBV5-5	TRBJ2-7	-	CASSLARSGGYEQYF	TGTGCCAGCAGCTTGGCCAGGTCAGGGGGTTACGAGCAGTACTTC
-	13	TRBV19	TRBJ2-1	once	CASSTGVGNEQFF	TGTGCCAGTAGTACAGGGGTCGGCAATGAGCAGTTCTTC
TRBD1	15	TRBV7-9	TRBJ2-2	-	CASSLGTGRTGELFF	TGTGCCAGCAGCCTAGGGACAGGTCGCACCGGGGAGCTGTTTTTT
-	15	TRBV11-3	TRBJ2-7	-	CASSLDGGDSYEQYF	TGTGCCAGCAGCTTAGATGGCGGGGACTCCTACGAGCAGTACTTC
TRBD1	17	TRBV28	TRBJ1-4	-	CASSRPPRTGSLGKLFF	TGTGCCAGCAGTCGTCCTCCTCGGACAGGATCTTTAGGGAAACTGTTTTTT
-	12	TRBV20-1	TRBJ2-1	-	CSASTPNNEQFF	TGCAGTGCTAGTACCCCTAACAATGAGCAGTTCTTC
-	15	TRBV19	TRBJ2-1	-	CASRIRESTDLEQFF	TGTGCCAGTAGGATCCGGGAGTCCACCGATTTGGAGCAGTTCTTC
TRBD2	18	TRBV11-2	TRBJ2-7	-	CASSSYSGGLAGGYEQYF	TGTGCCAGCAGCTCCTATAGTGGCGGGCTAGCGGGAGGGTACGAGCAGTACTTC
-	13	TRBV5-1	TRBJ1-2	-	CASSTTGMEGYTF	TGCGCCAGCAGTACTACAGGGATGGAGGGCTACACCTTC
-	16	TRBV7-8	TRBJ1-5	-	CASSLARVSSNQPQHF	TGTGCCAGCAGCTTAGCGAGGGTATCGAGCAATCAGCCCCAGCATTTT
-	14	TRBV5-4	TRBJ2-3	once	CASSTQPGADTQYF	TGTGCCAGCAGCACCCAGCCCGGGGCAGATACGCAGTATTTT
TRBD1	15	TRBV19	TRBJ1-5	-	CASTVRAGGFQPQHF	TGTGCCAGTACCGTCAGGGCAGGGGGATTTCAGCCCCAGCATTTT
-	20	TRBV9	TRBJ2-1	-	CASSVGDGRRTRSPYNEQFF	TGTGCCAGCAGCGTAGGGGATGGCAGGAGAACTAGATCCCCCTACAATGAGCAGTTCTTC
-	15	TRBV10-3	TRBJ2-5	-	CAISDPTGRGETQYF	TGTGCCATCAGTGATCCGACAGGTCGGGGAGAGACCCAGTACTTC
TRBD1	13	TRBV2	TRBJ1-6	-	CASRRGLGSPLHF	TGTGCCAGCAGAAGGGGGCTGGGTTCACCCCTCCACTTT
-	12	TRBV7-9	TRBJ1-2	once	CASSGLNYGYTF	TGTGCCAGCAGCGGACTTAACTATGGCTACACCTTC
-	15	TRBV11-3	TRBJ2-3	-	CASSPSNRVQGTQYF	TGTGCCAGCAGCCCCTCCAACAGGGTCCAGGGTACGCAGTATTTT
-	14	TRBV10-3	TRBJ1-1	-	CAISESGGNTEAFF	TGTGCCATCAGTGAGTCGGGGGGGAACACTGAAGCTTTCTTT
-	14	TRBV9	TRBJ1-2	-	CASSVDGGHYGYTF	TGTGCCAGCAGCGTAGATGGAGGGCATTATGGCTACACCTTC
-	13	TRBV5-4	TRBJ2-5	-	CASSQDSAETQYF	TGTGCCAGCAGCCAAGATAGCGCAGAGACCCAGTACTTC
TRBD2	14	TRBV4-2	TRBJ2-5	-	CASSQGLAGETQYF	TGTGCCAGCAGCCAAGGACTAGCAGGAGAGACCCAGTACTTC
-	14	TRBV7-9	TRBJ1-1	-	CASSWTTANTEAFF	TGTGCCAGCAGCTGGACAACAGCGAACACTGAAGCTTTCTTT
TRBD2	15	TRBV28	TRBJ2-7	once	CASSLFGREFLEQYF	TGTGCCAGCAGTTTATTCGGGCGGGAGTTTCTAGAGCAGTACTTC